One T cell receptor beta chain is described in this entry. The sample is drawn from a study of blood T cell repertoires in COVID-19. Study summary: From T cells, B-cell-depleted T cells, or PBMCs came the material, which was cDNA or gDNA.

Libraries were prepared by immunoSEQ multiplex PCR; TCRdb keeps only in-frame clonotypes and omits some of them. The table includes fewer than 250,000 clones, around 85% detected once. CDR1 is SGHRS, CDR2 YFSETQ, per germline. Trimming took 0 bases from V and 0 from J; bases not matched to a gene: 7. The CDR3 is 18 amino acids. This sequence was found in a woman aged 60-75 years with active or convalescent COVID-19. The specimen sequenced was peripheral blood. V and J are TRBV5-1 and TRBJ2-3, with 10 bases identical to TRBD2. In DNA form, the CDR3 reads TGCGCCAGCAGCTTGGCTTCCAGCGGGGGGGCCAGCACAGATACGCAGTATTTT. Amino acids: CASSLASSGGASTDTQYF.